Below are 28 T cell receptor beta chains sequenced from a single sample in a study of T cells in tumors after PD-1 blockade (dated by TCRdb to the late 2010s). The sample's time point, from its label and the paper: before anti-PD-1 therapy. Library preparation employed the immunoSEQ multiplex PCR assay. TCRdb holds this immuneACCESS table with in-frame rearrangements only. Some clones are missing; in checked studies, unresolved V genes explain under half, and the rest has no known cause. In this sample the table shows around 46,000 clones, 60% to 80% of which occur a single time. The ten largest make up over 15% of the sample. The source was PBMCs, collected before anti-PD-1 treatment. Receptors were obtained from a human donor with basal cell carcinoma.

In its sample, this clone was seen a few times. The rearrangement joins TRBV24-1 to TRBJ2-7; D might be TRBD1 (6 bases). Trimming pared 4 bases from V and 2 bases from J, leaving 17 bases between. The CDR3 runs to 16 residues. Per germline, CDR1 KGHDR and CDR2 SFDVKD. As DNA, the CDR3 is TGTGCCACCAGTGAGAACCCCGGCACAGGGCCCTACGAGCAGTACTTC. This sequence encodes CATSENPGTGPYEQYF.

The V and J genes are TRBV20-1 and TRBJ1-1, with D possibly matching TRBD1 (5 bases). Looked up from germline, CDR1 is DFQATT and CDR2 is SNEGSKA (reference sequence). V was clipped by 3 bases and J by 7 bases, with 12 bases between them. This CDR3 spans 12 amino acids. The DNA for the CDR3 is TGCAGTGCTAGTCGGGGGAATCTTGAAGCTTTCTTT. Encoded protein: CSASRGNLEAFF.

The gene calls are TRBV19 and TRBJ1-1, with no clear D. The CDR3 covers 15 residues. Germline lookup yields CDR1 LNHDA and CDR2 SQIVND (reference sequence). Trimming took off 5 bases at V and 0 bases at J, with 13 bases between the two ends. CDR3 protein: CASSPKRGVNTEAFF. CDR3 sequence (DNA): TGTGCCAGTAGTCCAAAACGGGGTGTGAACACTGAAGCTTTCTTT.

The rearrangement joins TRBV19 to TRBJ1-4; 9 bases line up with TRBD1. Germline loops: CDR1 LNHDA, CDR2 SQIVND (reference sequence). The V gene end was trimmed by 6 bases and the J gene end by 4 bases; junction bases not matched to a gene: 6. This CDR3 region has 15 residues. The CDR3 nucleotides read TGTGCCAGTAGGCGGATGACAGGGGGTAATGAAAAACTGTTTTTT. Its translation: CASRRMTGGNEKLFF.

This clone was counted a few times. The V gene is TRBV6-5, the J gene TRBJ1-6; 10 bases agree with TRBD1. CDR1 is MNHEY and CDR2 is SVGAGI in the germline V gene. After removal of 2 bases from V and 8 bases from J, the junction contained 6 bases not matched to a gene. The CDR3 sequence is 16 residues long. In DNA, the CDR3 is TGTGCCAGCAGTTACGCGGCCGGGACAGGGGATTCACCCCTCCACTTT. Its translation: CASSYAAGTGDSPLHF.

This chain uses TRBV6-1 with TRBJ1-3, with D possibly TRBD1 on 6 matching bases. CDR3 length: 18 residues. V was cut by 2 bases and J by 2 bases, with 19 bases left in between. CDR1 and CDR2 from the germline V gene are MNHNS and SASEGT. CDR3 in DNA: TGTGCCAGCAGTGAATACCTGGACAGCTATTTGACTGGAAACACCATATATTTT. Residues: CASSEYLDSYLTGNTIYF.

This clone occurred once. This rearrangement joins TRBV15 to TRBJ2-3, with D uncertain. CDR1 and CDR2 (germline): LNHNV, YYDKDF (reference sequence). CDR3 length: 13 residues. V lost 0 bases and J lost 3, with 4 bases in between. The CDR3, as DNA: TGTGCCACCAGCAGAGAAGATACAGATACGCAGTATTTT. Protein: CATSREDTDTQYF.

The chain joins TRBV28 to TRBJ1-2; weak D call: TRBD1 (5 bases). The CDR3 runs 15 residues. Germline CDR1 MDHEN, CDR2 SYDVKM. V lost 3 bases, J lost 2 bases, and 13 bases lay in between. For the CDR3, the DNA is TGTGCCAGCAGTTTTACCGGACACCTAAACTATGGCTACACCTTC. Protein: CASSFTGHLNYGYTF.

This clone has just a few counts. This chain joins TRBV24-1 and TRBJ2-3, with 7 bases lining up with TRBD1. CDR3 length: 17 residues. Germline V gene lookup returns CDR1 KGHDR and CDR2 SFDVKD. V lost 6 bases to trimming and J lost 0 bases; unmatched junction nucleotides: 11. The CDR3 region is CATSSRTGSTSTDTQYF. The CDR3 DNA sequence: TGTGCCACCAGTTCCAGGACAGGATCTACTAGCACAGATACGCAGTATTTT.

The gene calls are TRBV28 and TRBJ2-7; D call uncertain. The CDR3 consists of 15 residues. The V gene lost 4 bases and the J gene lost 4 bases, with 17 bases spanning the gap. Per germline, CDR1 MDHEN and CDR2 SYDVKM. CDR3 nucleotides: TGTGCCAGCAGTTCCGTGGACGGCCTACTTTACGAGCAGTACTTC. Amino acids: CASSSVDGLLYEQYF. The full variable domain, in which reference TRBV28 and TRBJ2-7 provide the parts outside the CDR3, is DVKVTQSSRYLVKRTGEKVFLECVQDMDHENMFWYRQDPGLGLRLIYFSYDVKMKEKGDIPEGYSVSREKKERFSLILESASTNQTSMYLCASSSVDGLLYEQYFGPGTRLTVT.

The V call is TRBV16, the J call TRBJ2-7; perhaps TRBD2 as D (6 bases). This CDR3 spans 15 amino acids. V was shortened by 0 bases and J by 3 bases, with 12 bases between the two germline ends. In germline, CDR1 is KGHSY, CDR2 FQNENV. The CDR3 region has the DNA TGTGCCAGCAGCCAATCGTCTAGCGTTCACTACGAGCAGTACTTC. As protein: CASSQSSSVHYEQYF. The variable domain in full, with the rest retrieved from reference TRBV16 and TRBJ2-7, is GEEVAQTPKHLVRGEGQKAKLYCAPIKGHSYVFWYQQVLKNEFKFLISFQNENVFDETGMPKERFSAKCLPNSPCSLEIQATKLEDSAVYFCASSQSSSVHYEQYFGPGTRLTVT.

The DNA for the CDR3 is TGCAGCGTTGTTAAGGGGGGAAAAGAGACCCAGTACTTC. Translating gives CSVVKGGKETQYF. V usage is TRBV29-1 and J usage is TRBJ2-5; D assignment may be TRBD1 or TRBD2 (6 bases each). The CDR3 is 13 residues long. V shed 4 bases and J shed 3 bases, with 12 bases lying between them. Germline CDR1 and CDR2: SQVTM and ANQGSEA.

The chain joins TRBV7-9 to TRBJ2-3; 13 positions agree with TRBD2. The CDR3 loop spans 17 amino acids. The junction had 10 bases not matched to a gene; V was cut back by 5 bases and J by 5 bases. Germline V lookup: CDR1 SEHNR, CDR2 FQNEAQ (reference sequence). CDR3 in amino acids: CASSHGLAGANRDTQYF. In nucleotides, the CDR3 is TGTGCCAGCAGCCACGGACTAGCGGGGGCTAACCGAGATACGCAGTATTTT. Full variable domain (outside the CDR3, taken from reference TRBV7-9 and TRBJ2-3): DTGVSQNPRHKITKRGQNVTFRCDPISEHNRLYWYRQTLGQGPEFLTYFQNEAQLEKSRLLSDRFSAERPKGSFSTLEIQRTEQGDSAMYLCASSHGLAGANRDTQYFGPGTRLTVL.

J is TRBJ2-7 and V is TRBV6-5, with 7 nucleotides matching TRBD1. This CDR3 region has 12 residues. V shed 6 bases and J 5 bases; nucleotides not matched to a gene: 4. The germline V gene encodes CDR1 MNHEY and CDR2 SVGAGI. Here the CDR3 DNA reads TGTGCCAGCAGCTTAACAGGGGACGAGCAGTACTTC. Its protein is CASSLTGDEQYF.

This clone was found a few times. The rearrangement uses TRBV5-4 and TRBJ1-3; D gene uncertain. This CDR3 has 15 residues. Germline loops: CDR1 SGHNT, CDR2 YYREEE (reference sequence). V lost 0 bases to trimming and J lost 0 bases, with 7 bases between them. CDR3 bases: TGTGCCAGCAGCTTGGCGGGGTTCTCTGGAAACACCATATATTTT. This translates into CASSLAGFSGNTIYF.

V gene TRBV15 combines with J gene TRBJ1-3, with 12 bases that match TRBD1. Germline CDR1 reads LNHNV; CDR2 reads YYDKDF (reference sequence). V lost 3 bases, J lost 11 bases, and 8 bases stayed unmatched. There are 15 residues in the CDR3. CDR3 DNA sequence: TGTGCCACCAGCAGGGGAGGGACAGGGGGCAACGCCATATATTTT. As protein: CATSRGGTGGNAIYF.

The chain uses TRBV2 and TRBJ1-1; a weak D match, TRBD1 (6 bases). This CDR3 has 14 amino acids. The V gene's germline CDR1 is SNHLY and CDR2 FYNNEI. V was shortened by 7 bases and J by 0 bases, with 12 bases between the two germline ends. CDR3 amino acids: CASMPGQLNTEAFF. CDR3 DNA sequence: TGTGCCAGCATGCCCGGACAGTTGAACACTGAAGCTTTCTTT.

V and J are TRBV7-3 and TRBJ1-6, with D perhaps matching TRBD1 (5 bases). Germline CDR1 SGHTA, CDR2 FQGTGA. CDR3 size: 13 residues. V shed 4 bases and J shed 9 bases, with 10 bases lying between them. The CDR3 region has the DNA TGTGCCAGCAGCTCGGCGGGGGGTTCACCCCTCCACTTT. Amino acid sequence: CASSSAGGSPLHF.

This chain uses TRBV5-4 with TRBJ2-3, with D unresolved. Germline CDR1 is SGHNT and CDR2 is YYREEE (reference sequence). CDR3 size: 13 residues. V shed 1 base and J shed 5 bases, with 8 bases lying between them. The CDR3 is CASSLSGGDTQYF. The DNA of the CDR3 is TGTGCCAGCAGCTTGTCAGGCGGAGATACGCAGTATTTT.

The rearrangement links TRBV7-9 to TRBJ1-2; D remains ambiguous. Germline CDR1 SEHNR, CDR2 FQNEAQ (reference sequence). The V gene lost 4 bases and the J gene lost 4 bases, with 7 bases spanning the gap. The CDR3 has 12 amino acids. The CDR3 nucleotides are TGTGCCAGCAGCTCCCAGGCCTATGGCTACACCTTC. Its protein is CASSSQAYGYTF.

The chain links TRBV7-3 to TRBJ2-6; D is undetermined. Germline loops: CDR1 SGHTA, CDR2 FQGTGA. Trimming took 4 bases from V and 2 from J, leaving 0 bases between them. The CDR3 has 12 residues. The CDR3 here is CASSSGANVLTF. The CDR3 coding sequence is TGTGCCAGCAGCTCTGGGGCCAACGTCCTGACTTTC.

V and J are TRBV7-9 and TRBJ1-3; 7 bases line up with TRBD1. The CDR3 runs 18 residues. The J segment lost 2 bases and the V segment lost 5 bases, leaving 15 bases of the junction unmatched. Germline V gives CDR1 SEHNR, CDR2 FQNEAQ (reference sequence). The CDR3 DNA sequence: TGTGCCAGCAGCCGTCTAGGAGGGGGCGAATTCGCTGGAAACACCATATATTTT. Its protein product is CASSRLGGGEFAGNTIYF. The whole variable domain, filled in from reference TRBV7-9 and TRBJ1-3, reads DTGVSQNPRHKITKRGQNVTFRCDPISEHNRLYWYRQTLGQGPEFLTYFQNEAQLEKSRLLSDRFSAERPKGSFSTLEIQRTEQGDSAMYLCASSRLGGGEFAGNTIYFGEGSWLTVV.

The chain recombines TRBV4-2 with TRBJ1-5, with D possibly being TRBD1 (5 bases). Trimming left V 2 bases short and J 7 bases short, with 12 bases between. The germline V gene has CDR1 LGHNA and CDR2 YNFKEQ. The CDR3 has 14 residues. The CDR3 DNA is TGTGCCAGCAGCCAACCAGGGTCAGGGCAGCCCCAGCATTTT. Translated: CASSQPGSGQPQHF.

The J gene is TRBJ1-1, the V gene TRBV7-2; D unresolved. V lost 2 bases to trimming and J lost 0 bases, with 10 bases between them. CDR1 is SGHTA and CDR2 is FQGNSA in the germline V gene. This CDR3 region has 15 residues. The CDR3 loop reads CASSLLGILNTEAFF. CDR3 sequence (DNA): TGTGCCAGCAGCTTATTGGGGATACTGAACACTGAAGCTTTCTTT.

This sequence joins TRBV27 and TRBJ2-2; D remains unclear. Germline loops: CDR1 MNHEY, CDR2 SMNVEV (reference sequence). Trimming removed 3 bases from V and 3 bases from J, with 8 bases in between. This CDR3 comprises 14 residues. The CDR3 sequence is CASSFDGYTGELFF. Written as DNA, the CDR3 is TGTGCCAGCAGTTTTGATGGTTACACCGGGGAGCTGTTTTTT.

This chain links TRBV5-6 with TRBJ1-4; D ambiguous. V lost 1 base, J lost 7 bases, and 11 bases lay in between. The length of the CDR3 is 14 residues. The germline gives CDR1 SGHDT, CDR2 YYEEEE. The CDR3 DNA reads TGTGCCAGCAGCTTGTGGAAGGCGGCTGAAAAACTGTTTTTT. Its translation is CASSLWKAAEKLFF.

The rearrangement uses TRBV5-1 and TRBJ1-3; 7 nucleotides align to TRBD1. The CDR3 covers 16 residues. The V and J ends lost 4 bases and 0 bases, in that order; junction bases with no gene match: 7. Germline CDR1 is SGHRS and CDR2 is YFSETQ. DNA for the CDR3: TGCGCCAGCAGCACGGGACAGCCGGCCTCTGGAAACACCATATATTTT. Protein: CASSTGQPASGNTIYF.

This chain connects TRBV5-4 to TRBJ2-1, with 15 nucleotides matching TRBD2. CDR1 and CDR2 from the germline V gene are SGHNT and YYREEE (reference sequence). The CDR3 runs to 15 residues. V shed 4 bases and J 5 bases; nucleotides not matched to a gene: 1. CDR3 sequence: CASSRTSGRDNEQFF. CDR3 in DNA: TGTGCCAGCAGCCGGACTAGCGGGAGGGACAATGAGCAGTTCTTC. Based on the CDR3 plus reference TRBV5-4 and TRBJ2-1, the full variable domain is ETGVTQSPTHLIKTRGQQVTLRCSSQSGHNTVSWYQQALGQGPQFIFQYYREEENGRGNFPPRFSGLQFPNYSSELNVNALELDDSALYLCASSRTSGRDNEQFFGPGTRLTVL.